This T cell receptor beta chain came from a study of cytomegalovirus exposure and HLA in healthy donors. Vbeta (60) and Jbeta (13) primers were used in the PCR. Produced via immunoSEQ multiplex PCR; TCRdb's table is partial and in-frame only. The data contain about 150,000 clones, approximately 80% of them singletons. Trimming took off 4 bases at V and 0 bases at J, with 19 bases between the two ends. CDR1 and CDR2 from the germline V gene are SGDLS and YYNGEE. CDR3 length: 18 residues. Study-wide findings and caveats: About 87% or about 30% of the time was how often most TCR beta V segments were productive, according to an earlier analysis.

The donors were healthy bone marrow donors. Concerning this clone: The antigen is undetermined.

The V gene is TRBV9, the J gene TRBJ2-2; the D gene is possibly TRBD1 (5 bases). This clonotype originated in a woman in her forties in good health and CMV-seropositive. Material for sequencing was PBMCs. The CDR3, as DNA: TGTGCCAGCAGCAAGGGGTCGGTATGGGGCGCGAACACCGGGGAGCTGTTTTTT. Residues: CASSKGSVWGANTGELFF. Combining the CDR3 with reference TRBV9 and TRBJ2-2 gives the whole variable domain DSGVTQTPKHLITATGQRVTLRCSPRSGDLSVYWYQQSLDQGLQFLIQYYNGEERAKGNILERFSAQQFPDLHSELNLSSLELGDSALYFCASSKGSVWGANTGELFFGEGSRLTVL.